A single TCR beta chain is shown here with its context. The antigen remains unidentified. At one end, the junction sequence differs from germline, possibly due to a read error. Germline V CDR1 and CDR2: DFQATT, SNEGSKA (reference sequence). There are 15 residues in the CDR3. The data belong to a study of blood T cells in healthy people across ages. Study observations and caveats: Donor CMV infection status was unknown, possibly confounding age-related changes in expanded clonotypes. The unsorted PBMCs prevented any conclusive comparison of naive versus antigen-experienced cells.

Using a J-beta primer mix together with a sample-barcoded 5' primer, a second PCR was run for roughly 7 to 11 cycles. TCRdb re-called the 5' RACE reads with MiXCR, one entry per CDR3 protein. Here the sample spans just under 550,000 distinct CDR3 sequences, approximately 25% being singletons. The sample was also linked to a second study, of T cells of mothers and their children. That study reports: When the second PCR was run, its M1S primer added sample barcodes and 2-4 random nucleotides. The output of TCR recombination is shaped by thymic selection similarly in related and unrelated pairs.

The sequence derives from a boy between 5 and 17 years old in good health. Sequencing input: blood. The chain joins TRBV20-1 to TRBJ2-1, with D possibly being TRBD2 (6 bases). This CDR3 is CSATAGSASYNEQSF. Written as DNA, the CDR3 is TGCAGTGCAACCGCGGGATCGGCGTCCTACAATGAGCAGTCCTTC.